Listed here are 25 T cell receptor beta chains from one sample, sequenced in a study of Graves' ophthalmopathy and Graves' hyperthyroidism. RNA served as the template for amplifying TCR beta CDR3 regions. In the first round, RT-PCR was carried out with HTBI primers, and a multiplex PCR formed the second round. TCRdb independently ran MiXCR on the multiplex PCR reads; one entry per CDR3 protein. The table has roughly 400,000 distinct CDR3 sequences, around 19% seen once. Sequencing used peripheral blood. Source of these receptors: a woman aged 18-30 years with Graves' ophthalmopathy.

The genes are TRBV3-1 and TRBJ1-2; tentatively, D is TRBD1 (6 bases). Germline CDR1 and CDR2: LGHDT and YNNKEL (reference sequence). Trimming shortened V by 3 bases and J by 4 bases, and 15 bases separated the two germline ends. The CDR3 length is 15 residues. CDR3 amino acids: CASSHRTASSYGYTF. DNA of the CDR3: TGTGCCAGCAGCCACCGGACAGCCAGCTCCTATGGCTACACCTTC.

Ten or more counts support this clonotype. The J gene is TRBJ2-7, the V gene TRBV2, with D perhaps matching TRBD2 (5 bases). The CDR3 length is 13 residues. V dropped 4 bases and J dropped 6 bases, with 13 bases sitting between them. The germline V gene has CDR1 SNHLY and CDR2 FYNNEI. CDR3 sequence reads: CASSVRRGSEQYF. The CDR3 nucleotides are TGTGCCAGCAGTGTAAGAAGAGGGAGCGAGCAGTACTTC.

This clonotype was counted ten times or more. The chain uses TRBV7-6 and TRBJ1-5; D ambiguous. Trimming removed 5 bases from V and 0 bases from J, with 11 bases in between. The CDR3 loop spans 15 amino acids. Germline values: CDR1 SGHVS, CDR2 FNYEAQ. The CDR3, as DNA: TGTGCCAGCAGCGCAAGGTCAGATAGCAATCAGCCCCAGCATTTT. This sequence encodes CASSARSDSNQPQHF.

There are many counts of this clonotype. In nucleotides, the CDR3 is TGTGCCAGCAGCTCTTGGCGGGGCTCGTCTAATTCACCCCTCCACTTT. This gives the protein CASSSWRGSSNSPLHF. The chain couples TRBV7-2 to TRBJ1-6; tentatively, D is TRBD1 (5 bases). The V gene lost 4 bases and the J gene lost 6 bases, with 16 bases spanning the gap. Per the germline V gene, CDR1 is SGHTA and CDR2 is FQGNSA. CDR3 length: 16 amino acids.

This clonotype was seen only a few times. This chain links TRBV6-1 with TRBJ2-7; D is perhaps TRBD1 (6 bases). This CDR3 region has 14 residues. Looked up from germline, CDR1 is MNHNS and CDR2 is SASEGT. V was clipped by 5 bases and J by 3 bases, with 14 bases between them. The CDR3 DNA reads TGTGCCAGCAGTCGATGGGACATAAGCTACGAGCAGTACTTC. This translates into CASSRWDISYEQYF.

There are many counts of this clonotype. The CDR3 DNA reads TGTGCCATACGTTCGGGACAGAATAGCAATCAGCCCCAGCATTTT. Translating gives CAIRSGQNSNQPQHF. The chain employs TRBV28 and TRBJ1-5; TRBD1 agrees at 7 bases. Trimming at V came to 10 bases and at J to 0 bases, leaving 9 bases not matched to a gene. The CDR3 covers 15 residues. Germline V gene data show CDR1 as MDHEN and CDR2 as SYDVKM.

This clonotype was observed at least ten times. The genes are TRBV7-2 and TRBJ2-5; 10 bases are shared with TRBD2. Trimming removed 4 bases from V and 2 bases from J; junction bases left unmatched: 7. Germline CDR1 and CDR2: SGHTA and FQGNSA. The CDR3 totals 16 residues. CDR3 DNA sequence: TGTGCCAGCAGCTCCCCTTTAGCGGGAGGACAAGAGACCCAGTACTTC. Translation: CASSSPLAGGQETQYF.

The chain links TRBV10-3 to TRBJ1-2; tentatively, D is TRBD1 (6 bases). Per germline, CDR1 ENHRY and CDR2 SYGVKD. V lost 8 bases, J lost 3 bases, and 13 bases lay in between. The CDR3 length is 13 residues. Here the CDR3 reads CAIGGGGDYGYTF. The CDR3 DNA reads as TGTGCCATCGGTGGGGGCGGGGACTATGGCTACACCTTC.

Written as DNA, the CDR3 is TGTGCCAGCAGAGCCGGGACGAGGCAAGAGACCCAGTACTTC. Amino acid sequence: CASRAGTRQETQYF. The chain carries TRBV12-3 or TRBV12-4 and TRBJ2-5; either TRBD1 or TRBD2 may fit D (5 bases each). This CDR3 is 14 amino acids long. Trimming cost V 6 bases and J 2 bases, with 13 bases left between them.

Here the CDR3 DNA reads TGTGCCAGCACCCCAGGGGGCTGGACTGAAGCTTTCTTT. This sequence encodes CASTPGGWTEAFF. The chain combines TRBV7-9 with TRBJ1-1; 8 nucleotides match TRBD1. This CDR3 spans 13 amino acids. The germline V gene has CDR1 SEHNR and CDR2 FQNEAQ (reference sequence). V gave up 7 bases and J gave up 5 bases; unmatched junction bases: 6.

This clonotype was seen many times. CDR3 bases: TGTGCCAGCAGTCCCGGAACCACAGGGGCTCCACCTCAGTACTTC. Protein product: CASSPGTTGAPPQYF. The chain couples TRBV28 to TRBJ2-7; 7 bases map to TRBD1. The CDR3 has 15 amino acids. The V and J ends lost 5 bases and 10 bases, in that order; junction bases with no gene match: 17. Germline V gene data show CDR1 as MDHEN and CDR2 as SYDVKM. The whole variable domain, filled in from reference TRBV28 and TRBJ2-7, reads DVKVTQSSRYLVKRTGEKVFLECVQDMDHENMFWYRQDPGLGLRLIYFSYDVKMKEKGDIPEGYSVSREKKERFSLILESASTNQTSMYLCASSPGTTGAPPQYFGPGTRLTVT.

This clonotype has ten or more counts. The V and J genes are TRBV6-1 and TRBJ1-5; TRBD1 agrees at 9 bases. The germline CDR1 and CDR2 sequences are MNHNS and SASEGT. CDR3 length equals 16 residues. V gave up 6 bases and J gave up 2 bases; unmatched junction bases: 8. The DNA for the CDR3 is TGTGCCAGCAGGCCGGGACAGGGTAGAGGCAATCAGCCCCAGCATTTT. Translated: CASRPGQGRGNQPQHF.

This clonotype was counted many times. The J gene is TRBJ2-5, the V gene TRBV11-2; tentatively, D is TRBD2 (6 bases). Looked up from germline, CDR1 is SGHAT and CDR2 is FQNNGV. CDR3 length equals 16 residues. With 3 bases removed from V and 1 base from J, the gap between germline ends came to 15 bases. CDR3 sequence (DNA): TGTGCCAGCAGCTTGGAGGGCAGGACGGGCCAAGAGACCCAGTACTTC. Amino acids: CASSLEGRTGQETQYF.

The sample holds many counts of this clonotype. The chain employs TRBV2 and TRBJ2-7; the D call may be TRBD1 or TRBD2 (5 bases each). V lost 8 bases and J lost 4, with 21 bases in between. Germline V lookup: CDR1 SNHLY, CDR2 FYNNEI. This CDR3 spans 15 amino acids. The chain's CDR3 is CASHIPSGSSYEQYF. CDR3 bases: TGTGCCAGCCATATCCCATCAGGGAGTTCGTACGAGCAGTACTTC. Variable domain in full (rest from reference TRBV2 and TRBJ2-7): EPEVTQTPSHQVTQMGQEVILRCVPISNHLYFYWYRQILGQKVEFLVSFYNNEISEKSEIFDDQFSVERPDGSNFTLKIRSTKLEDSAMYFCASHIPSGSSYEQYFGPGTRLTVT.

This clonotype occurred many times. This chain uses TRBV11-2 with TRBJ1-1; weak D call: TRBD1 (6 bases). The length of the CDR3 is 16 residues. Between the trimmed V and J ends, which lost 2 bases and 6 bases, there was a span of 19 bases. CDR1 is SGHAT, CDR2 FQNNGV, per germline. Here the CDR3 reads CASSLYLGGLSAEAFF. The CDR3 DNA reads TGTGCCAGCAGCTTATACCTCGGGGGGCTGAGCGCTGAAGCTTTCTTT.

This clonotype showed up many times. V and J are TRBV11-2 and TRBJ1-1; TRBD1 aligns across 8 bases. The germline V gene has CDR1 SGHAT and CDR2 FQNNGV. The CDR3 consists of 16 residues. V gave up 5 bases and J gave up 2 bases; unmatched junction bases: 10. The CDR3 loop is CASSHPVGTGNTEAFF. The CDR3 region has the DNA TGTGCCAGCAGCCATCCCGTCGGGACAGGTAACACTGAAGCTTTCTTT. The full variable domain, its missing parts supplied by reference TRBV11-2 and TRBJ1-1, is EAGVAQSPRYKIIEKRQSVAFWCNPISGHATLYWYQQILGQGPKLLIQFQNNGVVDDSQLPKDRFSAERLKGVDSTLKIQPAKLEDSAVYLCASSHPVGTGNTEAFFGQGTRLTVV.

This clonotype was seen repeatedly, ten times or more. CDR3 coding DNA: TGTGCCAGCAGTTCGAGGGGCGAAAGTCTAATTAGGGCTTTCTTT. Its translation: CASSSRGESLIRAFF. This chain joins TRBV6-5 and TRBJ1-1; weak D call: TRBD1 (5 bases). Germline CDR1 reads MNHEY; CDR2 reads SVGAGI. The ends were cut back, 4 bases at V and 11 bases at J, with 23 bases in the middle. The CDR3 is made up of 15 amino acids.

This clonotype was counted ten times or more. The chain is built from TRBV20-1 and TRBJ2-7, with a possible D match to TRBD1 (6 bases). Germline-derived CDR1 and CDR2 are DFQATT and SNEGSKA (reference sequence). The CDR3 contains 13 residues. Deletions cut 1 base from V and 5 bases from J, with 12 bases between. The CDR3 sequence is CSARVWGLDEQYF. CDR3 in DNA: TGCAGTGCTAGAGTTTGGGGGCTAGACGAGCAGTACTTC.

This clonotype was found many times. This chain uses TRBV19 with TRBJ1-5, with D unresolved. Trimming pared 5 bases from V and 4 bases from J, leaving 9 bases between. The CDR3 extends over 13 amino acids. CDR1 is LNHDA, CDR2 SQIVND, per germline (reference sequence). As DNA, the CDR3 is TGTGCCAGTAGTGTACAGTGGAATCAGCCCCAGCATTTT. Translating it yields CASSVQWNQPQHF.

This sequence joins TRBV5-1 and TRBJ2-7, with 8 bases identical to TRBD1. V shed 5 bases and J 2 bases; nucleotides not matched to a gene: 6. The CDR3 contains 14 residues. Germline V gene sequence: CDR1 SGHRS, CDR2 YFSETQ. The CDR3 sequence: CASRGGQGPYEQYF. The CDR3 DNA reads TGCGCCAGCAGGGGAGGACAGGGCCCCTACGAGCAGTACTTC.

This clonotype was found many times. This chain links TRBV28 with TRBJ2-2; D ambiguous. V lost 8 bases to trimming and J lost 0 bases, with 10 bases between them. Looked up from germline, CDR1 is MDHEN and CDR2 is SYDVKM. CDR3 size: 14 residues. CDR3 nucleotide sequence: TGTGCCAGCTCCGTTTTCTCGAACACCGGGGAGCTGTTTTTT. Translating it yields CASSVFSNTGELFF.

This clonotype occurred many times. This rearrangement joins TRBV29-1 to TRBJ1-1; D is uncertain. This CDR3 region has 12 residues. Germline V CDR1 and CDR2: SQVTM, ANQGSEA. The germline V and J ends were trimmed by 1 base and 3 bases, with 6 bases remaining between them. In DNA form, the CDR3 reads TGCAGCGTTGAAGGGACTTACACTGAAGCTTTCTTT. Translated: CSVEGTYTEAFF.

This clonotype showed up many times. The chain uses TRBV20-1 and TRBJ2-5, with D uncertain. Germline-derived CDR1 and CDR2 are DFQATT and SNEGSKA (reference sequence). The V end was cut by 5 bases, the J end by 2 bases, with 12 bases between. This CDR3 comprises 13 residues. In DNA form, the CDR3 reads TGCAGTGCTCCTCGACATTCTCAAGAGACCCAGTACTTC. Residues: CSAPRHSQETQYF.

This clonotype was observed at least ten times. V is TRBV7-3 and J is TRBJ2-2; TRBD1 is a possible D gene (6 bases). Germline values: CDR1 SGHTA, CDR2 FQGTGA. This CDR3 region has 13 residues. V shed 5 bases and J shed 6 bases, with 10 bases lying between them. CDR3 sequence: CASSTGLAGELFF. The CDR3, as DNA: TGTGCCAGCAGCACAGGGTTGGCCGGGGAGCTGTTTTTT.

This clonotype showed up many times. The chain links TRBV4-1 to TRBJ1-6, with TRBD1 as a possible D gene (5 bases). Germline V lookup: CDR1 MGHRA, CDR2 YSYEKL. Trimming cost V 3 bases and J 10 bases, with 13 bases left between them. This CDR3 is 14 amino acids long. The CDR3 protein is CASSHAGSMSPLHF. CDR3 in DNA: TGCGCCAGCAGCCACGCAGGGTCGATGTCACCCCTCCACTTT.